Sequencing of this T cell receptor beta chain was carried out in a study of T-cell memory formation after mild COVID-19. Findings and caveats of the study: Clones contracting day 15 to 85 were balanced CD4/CD8; later expanders leaned CD4+. Clones which contracted sat mainly in CM and EM if CD4+, and in EMRA if CD8+.

Germline V gene sequence: CDR1 SNHLY, CDR2 FYNNEI. Trimming removed 8 bases from V and 7 bases from J, with 9 bases in between. This CDR3 is 11 amino acids long. cDNA libraries for TCR alpha and TCR beta, carrying sample barcodes and UMIs, came from 5'RACE with constant-segment primers. Using its own MiXCR run on the 5' RACE reads, TCRdb lists one record per CDR3 protein. The sample has approximately 260,000 distinct CDR3 sequences, 15% to 20% seen once; the top ten hold under 25%. This clonotype has at least ten counts. The antigen is unknown. The TCR was taken from a man aged 18 to 30 who had mild COVID-19 (a few samples of this study predate the infection). Cell type and time point are not known. Sequencing was done on a sample of PBMCs or a T cell subset sorted from them (not recorded which). The rearrangement joins TRBV2 to TRBJ2-1, with unresolved D. The CDR3 spells CASQFGNEQFF. CDR3 coding DNA: TGTGCCAGCCAGTTCGGGAATGAGCAGTTCTTC.